The clone carrying this T cell receptor (beta chain) was counted a single time. Only in-frame clones appear in the TCRdb table, and some are missing; sequencing was by immunoSEQ multiplex PCR. The sample lists about 240,000 clones; around 88% were seen once. The sample belongs to a study of cytomegalovirus exposure and HLA in healthy donors. Study at large: According to later analysis, the same platform produced the roughly 120 validation and several hundred first-cohort repertoires.

CDR3 length: 15 residues. The germline V gene encodes CDR1 MNHEY and CDR2 SMNVEV (reference sequence). J lost 2 bases, V lost 7 bases, and 5 bases had no gene match. V is TRBV27 and J is TRBJ2-2, with 9 bases fitting TRBD2. What was sequenced was PBMCs. The source is a woman aged 25 to 39 in good health and CMV-seropositive. The CDR3 DNA follows: TGTGCCAGCAATCCCCTAGCGGGAAACACCGGGGAGCTGTTTTTT. Translating it yields CASNPLAGNTGELFF.